The T cell receptor (beta chain) described here comes from a study of cytomegalovirus exposure and HLA in healthy donors. Germline CDR1 and CDR2: SNHLY and FYNNEI. The V gene lost 6 bases and the J gene lost 3 bases, with 15 bases spanning the gap. This CDR3 is 16 amino acids long. Study observations and caveats: For most TCR beta V segments, an earlier analysis put the productive rate at about 90% or about 30% of the time. The authors enumerated roughly 160 TCR beta chains as linked to cytomegalovirus.

On this clone: Its antigen is as yet unknown.

The PCR employed 60 Vbeta primers together with 13 Jbeta primers. Clones were read by immunoSEQ multiplex PCR, and TCRdb kept only the in-frame ones, dropping some. The profile shows under 65,000 clones, just under 85% of them singletons. Sequencing was carried out using PBMCs. The chain carries TRBV2 and TRBJ1-6, with a possible D match to TRBD1 (6 bases). This receptor was taken from a man aged 45-60 years in good health and CMV-seronegative. The CDR3 sequence: CASRLTTGSYNSPLHF. CDR3 sequence (DNA): TGTGCCAGCAGACTAACAACAGGGAGCTATAATTCACCCCTCCACTTT.